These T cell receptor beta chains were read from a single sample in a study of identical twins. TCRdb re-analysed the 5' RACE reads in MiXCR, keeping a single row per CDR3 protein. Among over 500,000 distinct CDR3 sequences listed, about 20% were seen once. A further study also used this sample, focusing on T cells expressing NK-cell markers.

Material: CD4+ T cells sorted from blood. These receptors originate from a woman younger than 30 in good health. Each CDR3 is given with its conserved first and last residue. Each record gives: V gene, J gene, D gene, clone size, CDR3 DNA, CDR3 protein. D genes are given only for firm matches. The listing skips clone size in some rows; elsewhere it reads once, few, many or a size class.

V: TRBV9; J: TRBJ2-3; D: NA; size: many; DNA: TGTGCCAGCAGCGTAGTACTTACAGATACGCAGTATTTT; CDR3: CASSVVLTDTQYF
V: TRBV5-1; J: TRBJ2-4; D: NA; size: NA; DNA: TGCGCCAGCAGCTTGCCGGGGCACTCCAAAAACATTCAGTACTTC; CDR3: CASSLPGHSKNIQYF
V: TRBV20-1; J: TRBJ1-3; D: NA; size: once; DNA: TGCAGTGGAATGTTTCAGGCTGGAAACACCATATATTTT; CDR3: CSGMFQAGNTIYF
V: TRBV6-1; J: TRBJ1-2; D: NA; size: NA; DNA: TGTGCCAGTAGCGCCGGCGGGTTCACTCACGGCTACACCTTC; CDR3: CASSAGGFTHGYTF
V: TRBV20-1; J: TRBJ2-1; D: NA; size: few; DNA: TGCAGTGCTAGAGATCCCTTATCCGGCAGGGTGGGTGAGCAGTTCTTC; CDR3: CSARDPLSGRVGEQFF
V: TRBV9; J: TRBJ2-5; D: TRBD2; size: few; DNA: TGTGCCAGCAGCGCCGACCCGGGACTAGCGGGGGGGACCCAAGAGACCCAGTACTTC; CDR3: CASSADPGLAGGTQETQYF
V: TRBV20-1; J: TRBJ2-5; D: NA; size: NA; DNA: TGCAGTGCTAGACCCTCGGGGCTTCTTTTGGAGACCCAGTACTTC; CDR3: CSARPSGLLLETQYF
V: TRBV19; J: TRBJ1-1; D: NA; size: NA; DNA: TGTGCCAGTAGTCCCATCGGCACTGAAGCTTTCTTT; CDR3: CASSPIGTEAFF
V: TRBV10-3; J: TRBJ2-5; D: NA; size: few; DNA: TGTGCCATCAGTAGATGGACCGCGGGCGCTGAAGAGACCCAGTACTTC; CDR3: CAISRWTAGAEETQYF
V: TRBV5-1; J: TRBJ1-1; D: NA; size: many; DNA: TGCGCCAGCAGCTTGTTTATGAACACTGAAGCTTTCTTT; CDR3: CASSLFMNTEAFF
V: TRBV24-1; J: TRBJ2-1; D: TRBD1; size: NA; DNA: TGTGCCACCAGTGGAGGGACAGGGTCGGACGATGAGCAGTTCTTC; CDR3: CATSGGTGSDDEQFF
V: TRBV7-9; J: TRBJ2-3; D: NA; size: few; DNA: TGTGCCAGCAGCCCCTGGACAAAGGATACGCAGTATTTT; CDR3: CASSPWTKDTQYF